These 30 T cell receptor beta chains share one sample of origin, sequenced in a study of OX40 agonist ivuxolimab in advanced cancers. This table comes from immunoSEQ multiplex PCR, and its TCRdb copy is limited to in-frame clones, with some not included. The table shows tens of thousands of clones, with around 81% occurring only once. The material sequenced was CD4+ or CD8+ T cells sorted from blood, taken in a trial of the OX40 agonist ivuxolimab. These receptors were taken from an adult with an advanced solid tumor such as melanoma, head and neck, liver or kidney cancer.

J is TRBJ1-5 and V is TRBV7-2; D remains unclear. The CDR3 totals 13 residues. The V gene's germline CDR1 is SGHTA and CDR2 FQGNSA. The ends were cut back, 1 base at V and 6 bases at J, with 7 bases in the middle. CDR3 loop: CASSLDLAQPQHF. In nucleotides, the CDR3 is TGTGCCAGCAGCTTAGATTTGGCTCAGCCCCAGCATTTT. The variable domain in full, with the rest retrieved from reference TRBV7-2 and TRBJ1-5, is GAGVSQSPSNKVTEKGKDVELRCDPISGHTALYWYRQSLGQGLEFLIYFQGNSAPDKSGLPSDRFSAERTGGSVSTLTIQRTQQEDSAVYLCASSLDLAQPQHFGDGTRLSIL.

This clone has more than one count but fewer than ten. V and J are TRBV27 and TRBJ1-4; TRBD1 might be the D (5 bases). The V gene lost 7 bases and the J gene lost 6 bases, with 12 bases spanning the gap. Per germline, CDR1 MNHEY and CDR2 SMNVEV (reference sequence). CDR3 size: 13 residues. DNA of the CDR3: TGTGCCAGCACCCGACGGGACGATGAAAAACTGTTTTTT. It translates to CASTRRDDEKLFF.

The chain has TRBV5-4 and TRBJ1-1; 7 nucleotides line up with TRBD1. This CDR3 has 14 amino acids. Germline CDR1 is SGHNT and CDR2 is YYREEE (reference sequence). V lost 0 bases, J lost 2 bases, and 1 base stayed unmatched. CDR3 sequence: CASSLDRGNTEAFF. In DNA, the CDR3 is TGTGCCAGCAGCTTGGACAGGGGAAACACTGAAGCTTTCTTT.

As DNA, the CDR3 is TGTGCCAGCAGCAGAAGACTAGCGGAGAGCTCCTACAATGAGCAGTTCTTC. Protein product: CASSRRLAESSYNEQFF. This chain uses TRBV7-9 with TRBJ2-1; the match to TRBD2 covers 9 bases. This CDR3 spans 17 amino acids. The J segment lost 0 bases and the V segment lost 5 bases, leaving 8 bases of the junction unmatched. The germline CDR1 and CDR2 sequences are SEHNR and FQNEAQ (reference sequence).

This clone was detected once. This sequence joins TRBV4-1 and TRBJ1-4, with D perhaps matching TRBD1 (6 bases). The germline V and J ends were trimmed by 5 bases and 6 bases, with 13 bases remaining between them. The length of the CDR3 is 14 residues. Germline V gives CDR1 MGHRA, CDR2 YSYEKL. CDR3 bases: TGCGCCAGCAGCAGACAGGCGAAGGATGAAAAACTGTTTTTT. It translates to CASSRQAKDEKLFF.

The chain combines TRBV23-1 with TRBJ2-4; a possible D gene is TRBD1 (6 bases). TRBV23-1 is noted as an ORF with a role that remains uncertain. With 2 bases removed from V and 0 bases from J, the gap between germline ends came to 17 bases. The CDR3 consists of 18 residues. The CDR3 protein is CASSQPWPQGRAKNIQYF. CDR3 DNA sequence: TGCGCCAGCAGTCAACCGTGGCCACAGGGTCGAGCCAAAAACATTCAGTACTTC.

The chain is built from TRBV18 and TRBJ1-1; D not certain. Trimming removed 8 bases at V and 6 bases at J, with 13 bases between. CDR1 is KGHSH and CDR2 is LQKENI in the germline V gene. CDR3 size: 12 residues. The CDR3 DNA is TGTGCCAGCGGGCGGGGAGCCCCTGAAGCTTTCTTT. This translates into CASGRGAPEAFF.

The rearrangement joins TRBV9 to TRBJ2-3, with a possible D match to TRBD1 (6 bases). Trimming took off 4 bases at V and 1 base at J, with 16 bases between the two ends. This CDR3 is 16 amino acids long. Germline V lookup: CDR1 SGDLS, CDR2 YYNGEE. Here the CDR3 DNA reads TGTGCCAGCAGCAAATATCAGGGGATAGGCACAGATACGCAGTATTTT. It specifies CASSKYQGIGTDTQYF. Full variable domain (outside the CDR3, taken from reference TRBV9 and TRBJ2-3): DSGVTQTPKHLITATGQRVTLRCSPRSGDLSVYWYQQSLDQGLQFLIQYYNGEERAKGNILERFSAQQFPDLHSELNLSSLELGDSALYFCASSKYQGIGTDTQYFGPGTRLTVL.

This chain uses TRBV18 with TRBJ2-5; no definite D call. This CDR3 is 15 amino acids long. Germline values: CDR1 KGHSH, CDR2 LQKENI. Trimming took 0 bases from V and 1 from J, leaving 9 bases between them. The CDR3 DNA reads as TGTGCCAGCTCACCACCGAGTCTGGCCCAAGAGACCCAGTACTTC. Translation gives CASSPPSLAQETQYF.

The CDR3: CAWSVLAGVSGNTGELFF. The DNA of the CDR3 is TGTGCCTGGAGTGTTCTAGCGGGAGTATCTGGGAACACCGGGGAGCTGTTTTTT. The rearrangement links TRBV30 to TRBJ2-2; 10 nucleotides align to TRBD2. Germline lookup yields CDR1 GTSNPN and CDR2 SVGIG (reference sequence). With 0 bases clipped from V and 1 base from J, the junction kept 8 bases outside the gene matches. The CDR3 has 18 amino acids.

The V and J genes are TRBV6-5 and TRBJ2-7; the D gene is possibly TRBD2 (5 bases). The length of the CDR3 is 12 residues. The germline V gene has CDR1 MNHEY and CDR2 SVGAGI. Trimming took 7 bases from V and 9 from J, leaving 16 bases between them. CDR3 protein: CASTSPERRQYF. CDR3 nucleotides: TGTGCCAGCACCTCCCCCGAGCGGCGGCAGTACTTC.

The CDR3 sequence: CASSPSAGAGELFF. The DNA for the CDR3 is TGTGCCAGCAGCCCCTCCGCAGGGGCCGGGGAGCTGTTTTTT. The chain couples TRBV5-6 to TRBJ2-2; TRBD1 might be the D (6 bases). Trimming took 4 bases from V and 6 from J, leaving 13 bases between them. The CDR3 is made up of 14 amino acids. Germline V gene sequence: CDR1 SGHDT, CDR2 YYEEEE.

This chain connects TRBV18 to TRBJ2-7; 8 bases line up with TRBD1. V dropped 3 bases and J dropped 1; count of bases not matched to a gene: 5. CDR1 is KGHSH, CDR2 LQKENI, per germline. This CDR3 is built from 15 residues. The CDR3 nucleotides are TGTGCCAGCTCACCCTCCGGACAGGGTTCCTACGAGCAGTACTTC. This translates into CASSPSGQGSYEQYF.

This chain links TRBV29-1 with TRBJ1-2; possible D gene TRBD1, 6 bases. Germline loops: CDR1 SQVTM, CDR2 ANQGSEA. V lost 4 bases and J 2 bases, leaving 11 bases between the germline ends. CDR3 length equals 13 residues. The CDR3: CSVAGELNYGYTF. The CDR3 nucleotides are TGCAGCGTTGCAGGGGAGTTGAACTATGGCTACACCTTC.

The chain is built from TRBV7-8 and TRBJ2-1; D could derive from TRBD1 or TRBD2 (5 bases each). Looked up from germline, CDR1 is SGHVS and CDR2 is FQNEAQ. This CDR3 spans 16 amino acids. V was pared by 6 bases and J by 0 bases, with 15 bases between. The CDR3 loop reads CASRRTGTDSYNEQFF. DNA for the CDR3: TGTGCCAGCAGACGAACCGGGACGGACTCCTACAATGAGCAGTTCTTC.

The gene calls are TRBV4-1 and TRBJ2-7; weak D call: TRBD2 (5 bases). The germline CDR1 and CDR2 sequences are MGHRA and YSYEKL. Trimming took off 0 bases at V and 0 bases at J, with 18 bases between the two ends. This CDR3 region has 18 residues. The CDR3 sequence is CASSQDSELEPSSYEQYF. CDR3 DNA sequence: TGCGCCAGCAGCCAAGATAGCGAGCTTGAACCGAGCTCCTACGAGCAGTACTTC.

The chain couples TRBV29-1 to TRBJ2-4; D remains ambiguous. V lost 7 bases and J lost 0, with 10 bases in between. The CDR3 runs 13 residues. Germline V gives CDR1 SQVTM, CDR2 ANQGSEA. CDR3 sequence (DNA): TGCAGCGGTTCGGATCTAGCCAAAAACATTCAGTACTTC. It codes for CSGSDLAKNIQYF.

This clone was seen a handful of times. The chain carries TRBV7-3 and TRBJ2-7, with TRBD2 matching 11 bases. This CDR3 is built from 16 residues. The germline CDR1 and CDR2 sequences are SGHTA and FQGTGA. The V gene end was trimmed by 2 bases and the J gene end by 5 bases; junction bases not matched to a gene: 8. The CDR3 DNA reads as TGTGCCAGCAGCTTATCTACTAGCGGGAGTAACAACGAGCAGTACTTC. It yields the protein CASSLSTSGSNNEQYF.

The chain joins TRBV29-1 to TRBJ1-1; 8 bases map to TRBD1. The CDR3 is made up of 13 amino acids. CDR1 SQVTM and CDR2 ANQGSEA come from the germline V gene. Unmatched junction bases numbered 5, after V lost 4 bases and J lost 4 bases. The CDR3: CSVAPGGGTEAFF. Here the CDR3 DNA reads TGCAGCGTTGCTCCAGGGGGCGGCACTGAAGCTTTCTTT.

The V gene is TRBV9, the J gene TRBJ2-2; 7 bases fit TRBD2. The CDR3 extends over 15 amino acids. Germline V gives CDR1 SGDLS, CDR2 YYNGEE. The V gene end was trimmed by 0 bases and the J gene end by 4 bases; junction bases not matched to a gene: 3. Here the CDR3 reads CASSVGPGGTGELFF. CDR3 in DNA: TGTGCCAGCAGCGTAGGGCCGGGGGGCACCGGGGAGCTGTTTTTT.

This sequence joins TRBV7-2 and TRBJ1-1; unclear D gene. Looked up from germline, CDR1 is SGHTA and CDR2 is FQGNSA. CDR3 length equals 13 residues. V lost 2 bases to trimming and J lost 10 bases, with 14 bases between them. As DNA, the CDR3 is TGTGCCAGCAGCTTATTCTATGAACACGGAGCTTTCTTT. Translating it yields CASSLFYEHGAFF.

The chain's CDR3 is CASSALVGAAGELFF. The CDR3 DNA follows: TGTGCCAGCAGCGCGTTGGTGGGGGCGGCCGGGGAGCTGTTTTTT. The rearrangement uses TRBV6-5 and TRBJ2-2, with a weak D call TRBD1 (6 bases). The V end was cut by 6 bases, the J end by 6 bases, with 17 bases between. The germline V gene encodes CDR1 MNHEY and CDR2 SVGAGI. The CDR3 has 15 residues.

The chain recombines TRBV11-2 with TRBJ2-1, with a weak D call TRBD2 (6 bases). CDR1 and CDR2 from the germline V gene are SGHAT and FQNNGV. The CDR3 covers 14 residues. The V end was cut by 4 bases, the J end by 9 bases, with 16 bases between. This chain's CDR3 is CASSSHLGGTEQFF. The CDR3 bases are TGTGCCAGCAGCTCACACCTGGGAGGAACTGAGCAGTTCTTC.

The chain is built from TRBV2 and TRBJ1-6; 8 positions match TRBD1. The J segment lost 8 bases and the V segment lost 0 bases, leaving 15 bases of the junction unmatched. The CDR3 covers 19 residues. The germline CDR1 and CDR2 sequences are SNHLY and FYNNEI. CDR3 sequence: CASSEALLRQGIWDSPLHF. In nucleotides, the CDR3 is TGTGCCAGCAGTGAAGCGCTTTTGAGACAGGGGATTTGGGATTCACCCCTCCACTTT.

The chain joins TRBV6-5 to TRBJ1-2; weak D call: TRBD1 (5 bases). The germline gives CDR1 MNHEY, CDR2 SVGAGI. This CDR3 is built from 15 residues. The germline V and J ends were trimmed by 0 bases and 3 bases, with 11 bases remaining between them. CDR3 nucleotides: TGTGCCAGCAGTTACTCAGGGAGGGACTACTATGGCTACACCTTC. Translation gives CASSYSGRDYYGYTF.

The genes are TRBV7-6 and TRBJ2-2, with 8 bases identical to TRBD2. CDR1 SGHVS and CDR2 FNYEAQ come from the germline V gene. Unmatched junction bases numbered 7, after V lost 3 bases and J lost 4 bases. The CDR3 is 16 amino acids. CDR3 bases: TGTGCCAGCAGCTTCGGAGCGGGGGCGGGCACCGGGGAGCTGTTTTTT. Translation: CASSFGAGAGTGELFF.

The chain links TRBV9 to TRBJ2-5; D perhaps matches TRBD2 (5 bases). Trimming pared 2 bases from V and 3 bases from J, leaving 11 bases between. The germline V gene encodes CDR1 SGDLS and CDR2 YYNGEE. This CDR3 comprises 14 residues. The CDR3 coding sequence is TGTGCCAGCAGCGTCGGGGTGGCGGAAGAGACCCAGTACTTC. As protein: CASSVGVAEETQYF.

The V call is TRBV27, the J call TRBJ2-1; D is uncertain. Germline V CDR1 and CDR2: MNHEY, SMNVEV (reference sequence). The CDR3 contains 17 residues. V was clipped by 0 bases and J by 0 bases, with 12 bases between them. In DNA form, the CDR3 reads TGTGCCAGCAGTTTATCGTCCAGTCCGAGCTCCTACAATGAGCAGTTCTTC. Protein sequence: CASSLSSSPSSYNEQFF.

This chain joins TRBV6-6 and TRBJ2-2, with 7 bases that match TRBD2. Germline V gene data show CDR1 as MNHNY and CDR2 as SVGAGI (reference sequence). The CDR3 sequence is 15 residues long. V lost 5 bases and J lost 0; bases outside the gene matches: 3. In DNA form, the CDR3 reads TGTGCCAGCAGTCGGGAGGTGGCGAACACCGGGGAGCTGTTTTTT. It yields the protein CASSREVANTGELFF.

V is TRBV6-1 and J is TRBJ2-3; 8 bases align to TRBD2. Germline assignment: CDR1 MNHNS and CDR2 SASEGT. Trimming took 3 bases from V and 4 from J; bases not matched to a gene: 9. This CDR3 has 16 residues. The CDR3, as DNA: TGTGCCAGCAGTGACGTGGGGACTAGTAGGGCAGATACGCAGTATTTT. Translating it yields CASSDVGTSRADTQYF.